These T cell receptor beta chains were read from a single sample in a study of cytomegalovirus exposure and HLA in healthy donors. Profiling relied on immunoSEQ multiplex PCR, and the TCRdb table lists in-frame clones only, not all of them. The data show around 150,000 clones, roughly 82% seen once. Specimen: PBMCs. These receptors originate from a male donor in good health and CMV-seronegative. Both conserved end residues are part of each CDR3. Fields, in order: J gene, D gene, V gene, clone size, CDR3 protein, CDR3 DNA. D genes are given only for firm matches. Where a row states a size, it is once, few, many or the class of an expanded clone; other rows omit it.

TRBJ1-3	.	TRBV5-1	.	CASRPGAGHGNTIYF	TGCGCCAGCAGGCCTGGGGCAGGGCACGGAAACACCATATATTTT
TRBJ1-1	.	TRBV5-1	.	CASSLVVTRNTEAFF	TGCGCCAGCAGCTTGGTGGTGACAAGGAACACTGAAGCTTTCTTT
TRBJ1-1	.	TRBV6-6	.	CASRTGPMNTEAFF	TGTGCCAGCAGGACAGGCCCCATGAACACTGAAGCTTTCTTT
TRBJ2-7	.	TRBV19	.	CASSIHRTDRYEQYF	TGTGCCAGTAGTATCCATCGGACAGACCGCTACGAGCAGTACTTC
TRBJ2-7	.	TRBV7-2	.	CASSLPPRAYEQYF	TGTGCCAGCAGCTTACCTCCCAGGGCGTACGAGCAGTACTTC
TRBJ2-7	.	TRBV4-1	.	CASSPGRAGGYEQYF	TGCGCCAGCAGCCCCGGGCGGGCAGGGGGGTACGAGCAGTACTTC
TRBJ1-2	TRBD1	TRBV9	.	CASSYRGQGYGYTF	TGTGCCAGCAGTTACAGGGGTCAGGGCTATGGCTACACCTTC
TRBJ1-2	TRBD1	TRBV7-9	.	CASSRTGAGGGYTF	TGTGCCAGCAGCAGAACAGGGGCAGGGGGTGGCTACACCTTC
TRBJ2-6	.	TRBV6-6	once	CASSYARDGANVLTF	TGTGCCAGCAGTTACGCCAGGGATGGGGCCAACGTCCTGACTTTC
TRBJ1-1	TRBD1	TRBV13	.	CASSLGLIGQVNTEAFF	TGTGCCAGCAGCTTAGGCCTAATTGGACAGGTTAACACTGAAGCTTTCTTT
TRBJ1-5	.	TRBV6-5	.	CASRQDYSNQPQHF	TGTGCCAGCAGACAGGATTATAGCAATCAGCCCCAGCATTTT
TRBJ1-6	.	TRBV19	.	CASDFGQSNSPLHF	TGTGCCAGTGATTTCGGACAGTCCAATTCACCCCTCCACTTT
TRBJ2-1	.	TRBV19	few	CASSIRSSNNEQFF	TGTGCCAGTAGTATCCGGAGTAGTAACAATGAGCAGTTCTTC
TRBJ2-3	TRBD2	TRBV6-6	.	CASGPRLAGLDTQYF	TGTGCCAGCGGCCCCAGGCTAGCGGGGTTGGATACGCAGTATTTT
TRBJ2-7	.	TRBV10-1	.	CASSVRVESYEQYF	TGCGCCAGCAGTGTGCGGGTGGAATCCTACGAGCAGTACTTC
TRBJ1-1	.	TRBV6-5	.	CASSLTGTRGAFF	TGTGCCAGCAGTCTAACAGGGACGAGAGGTGCTTTCTTT
TRBJ2-7	.	TRBV7-9	.	CASSLGVPGQQYF	TGTGCCAGCAGCTTGGGAGTTCCTGGACAGCAGTACTTC
TRBJ2-1	TRBD2	TRBV7-6	.	CASSSRSGALYNEQFF	TGTGCCAGCAGCTCGAGAAGCGGGGCTCTCTACAATGAGCAGTTCTTC
TRBJ2-3	.	TRBV28	.	CASSSGTDSTDTQYF	TGTGCCAGCAGTTCGGGGACTGACAGCACAGATACGCAGTATTTT
TRBJ1-2	.	TRBV5-1	.	CASSLAPANYGYTF	TGCGCCAGCAGCTTGGCCCCCGCTAACTATGGCTACACCTTC
TRBJ1-6	.	TRBV6-5	.	CASSYETGPGSPLHF	TGTGCCAGCAGTTACGAGACAGGCCCTGGGTCACCCCTCCACTTT
TRBJ1-2	.	TRBV9	.	CASSVASGPTNYGYTF	TGTGCCAGCAGCGTAGCTTCAGGGCCTACTAACTATGGCTACACCTTC
TRBJ2-1	.	TRBV6-5	.	CASNYNGGLNNEQFF	TGTGCCAGCAACTACAATGGGGGCCTTAACAATGAGCAGTTCTTC
TRBJ1-1	TRBD1	TRBV6-5	few	CASSGDRGNTEAFF	TGTGCCAGCAGTGGGGACAGGGGGAACACTGAAGCTTTCTTT
TRBJ2-7	.	TRBV7-2	.	CASRPRATGMDEQYF	TGTGCCAGCAGACCACGGGCTACAGGGATGGACGAGCAGTACTTC
TRBJ2-1	TRBD2	TRBV30	.	CAGSSGKMDNEQFF	TGTGCCGGCTCTAGCGGGAAGATGGACAATGAGCAGTTCTTC